The 15 T cell receptor beta chains in this list originate from one sample, sequenced in a study of blood T cell repertoires in COVID-19. Generated by immunoSEQ multiplex PCR, the TCRdb table keeps only in-frame clones and is missing some. The sample has about 250,000 clones; about 90% are singletons. Material: peripheral blood. The receptor set was obtained from a man at least 80 years old with acute or convalescent COVID-19.

The CDR3 sequence: CASSSPGGQAEQYF. The CDR3 DNA follows: TGTGCCAGCAGCAGCCCGGGGGGGCAGGCCGAGCAGTACTTC. The chain recombines TRBV7-2 with TRBJ2-7, with 8 bases that match TRBD2. There are 14 residues in the CDR3. Per the germline V gene, CDR1 is SGHTA and CDR2 is FQGNSA. J gave up 6 bases and V 5 bases, and 9 bases lay outside the gene matches.

CDR3 sequence reads: CASSDSGSEYEQYF. Written as DNA, the CDR3 is TGTGCCAGCAGCGACTCCGGGTCCGAATACGAGCAGTACTTC. This chain links TRBV7-9 with TRBJ2-7; D unresolved. This CDR3 region has 14 residues. The V and J ends lost 5 bases and 4 bases respectively, with 15 bases between them. Germline CDR1 SEHNR, CDR2 FQNEAQ (reference sequence).

The CDR3 spells CASSLTGAAWGYTF. The CDR3 nucleotides are TGTGCCAGCAGCCTGACAGGGGCCGCCTGGGGCTACACCTTC. V usage is TRBV7-9 and J usage is TRBJ1-2; 8 nucleotides line up with TRBD1. After removal of 5 bases from V and 8 bases from J, the junction contained 10 bases not matched to a gene. Germline V gene lookup returns CDR1 SEHNR and CDR2 FQNEAQ (reference sequence). The CDR3 length is 14 residues.

This clone showed up just once. This sequence joins TRBV4-1 and TRBJ2-1, with D perhaps TRBD2 (7 bases). Trimming removed 1 base from V and 8 bases from J, with 15 bases in between. The length of the CDR3 is 15 residues. Germline loops: CDR1 MGHRA, CDR2 YSYEKL. In nucleotides, the CDR3 is TGCGCCAGCAGCCAAGGGTGGGGGGGGCTGGATGAGCAGTTCTTC. Translation: CASSQGWGGLDEQFF.

The V call is TRBV12-3 or TRBV12-4, the J call TRBJ1-1; no clear D gene. The CDR3 contains 13 residues. V was pared by 6 bases and J by 0 bases, with 8 bases between. The CDR3 protein is CASRSILNTEAFF. CDR3 bases: TGTGCCAGCAGGTCTATATTGAACACTGAAGCTTTCTTT.

V and J are TRBV29-1 and TRBJ2-1, with 7 bases matching TRBD1. The trim removed 7 bases at V and 4 bases at J, leaving 10 bases unmatched. The germline gives CDR1 SQVTM, CDR2 ANQGSEA. The CDR3 length is 14 residues. The CDR3 reads CSAMGQKIYNEQFF. CDR3 nucleotide sequence: TGCAGCGCAATGGGACAGAAGATTTACAATGAGCAGTTCTTC.

The V call is TRBV5-5, the J call TRBJ1-4, with a tentative D call TRBD1 (5 bases). Trimming cost V 3 bases and J 7 bases, with 13 bases left between them. This CDR3 has 14 amino acids. CDR1 is SGHKS and CDR2 is YYEKEE in the germline V gene (reference sequence). CDR3 in amino acids: CASSSPGQGEKLFF. For the CDR3, the DNA is TGTGCCAGCAGCTCCCCAGGGCAGGGTGAAAAACTGTTTTTT.

This clone was observed once. The CDR3 coding sequence is TGTGCCAGCAGTTTAGTCGACTTTGCAACTAATGAAAAACTGTTTTTT. It yields the protein CASSLVDFATNEKLFF. The rearrangement joins TRBV28 to TRBJ1-4; D is ambiguous. CDR1 is MDHEN, CDR2 SYDVKM, per germline. Trimming cost V 2 bases and J 0 bases, with 10 bases left between them. This CDR3 region has 16 residues.

This clone was observed a few times. V is TRBV20-1 and J is TRBJ2-7; D might be TRBD2 (6 bases). The germline gives CDR1 DFQATT, CDR2 SNEGSKA (reference sequence). The CDR3 runs 11 residues. V lost 6 bases and J 2 bases, leaving 8 bases between the germline ends. This chain's CDR3 is CSARTTYEQYF. DNA of the CDR3: TGCAGTGCCAGGACTACCTACGAGCAGTACTTC.

V and J are TRBV6-2 or TRBV6-3 and TRBJ2-3, with 11 bases aligning to TRBD2. With V trimmed by 4 bases and J by 6 bases, 9 bases remained unmatched. Germline V gene data show CDR1 as MNHEY and CDR2 as SVGEGT. The CDR3 has 16 residues. The CDR3 nucleotides are TGTGCCAGCAGTTCGAGGACTAGCGGGTACGAGGATACGCAGTATTTT. This codes for CASSSRTSGYEDTQYF.

This clone was recorded only once. The rearrangement links TRBV12-3 or TRBV12-4 to TRBJ1-2; the D is unclear. Between the trimmed V and J ends, which lost 5 bases and 3 bases, there was a span of 10 bases. CDR3 length: 13 amino acids. The DNA for the CDR3 is TGTGCCAGCAGTCCGGTGATAGACTATGGCTACACCTTC. Residues: CASSPVIDYGYTF.

The chain is built from TRBV7-2 and TRBJ1-2; 7 bases line up with TRBD1. CDR1 and CDR2 (germline): SGHTA, FQGNSA. This CDR3 has 13 residues. V dropped 0 bases and J dropped 6; count of bases not matched to a gene: 1. The CDR3 coding sequence is TGTGCCAGCAGCTTAGCCAGGGGGAATGGCTACACCTTC. Its translation: CASSLARGNGYTF.

J is TRBJ1-3 and V is TRBV6-5; D remains ambiguous. The CDR3 length is 16 residues. With 0 bases removed from V and 4 bases from J, the gap between germline ends came to 13 bases. Germline values: CDR1 MNHEY, CDR2 SVGAGI. CDR3 DNA sequence: TGTGCCAGCAGTTACTCGGTGGCTCGCGGCGGAAACACCATATATTTT. Amino acids: CASSYSVARGGNTIYF.

The chain carries TRBV19 and TRBJ1-6; tentatively, D is TRBD1 (6 bases). V lost 5 bases to trimming and J lost 4 bases, with 9 bases between them. The CDR3 covers 14 residues. Germline V CDR1 and CDR2: LNHDA, SQIVND (reference sequence). The CDR3 loop reads CASSSDRYNSPLHF. Here the CDR3 DNA reads TGTGCCAGTAGTTCGGACAGATATAATTCACCCCTCCACTTT. The entire variable domain, with the rest obtained from reference TRBV19 and TRBJ1-6, is as follows: DGGITQSPKYLFRKEGQNVTLSCEQNLNHDAMYWYRQDPGQGLRLIYYSQIVNDFQKGDIAEGYSVSREKKESFPLTVTSAQKNPTAFYLCASSSDRYNSPLHFGNGTRLTVT.

The V gene is TRBV29-1, the J gene TRBJ2-3, with D tentatively TRBD2 (6 bases). V lost 4 bases to trimming and J lost 0 bases, with 14 bases between them. This CDR3 is built from 15 residues. Germline loops: CDR1 SQVTM, CDR2 ANQGSEA. CDR3 in DNA: TGCAGCGTTGTCGTAAGGCGGGACAGCACAGATACGCAGTATTTT. Amino acids: CSVVVRRDSTDTQYF.